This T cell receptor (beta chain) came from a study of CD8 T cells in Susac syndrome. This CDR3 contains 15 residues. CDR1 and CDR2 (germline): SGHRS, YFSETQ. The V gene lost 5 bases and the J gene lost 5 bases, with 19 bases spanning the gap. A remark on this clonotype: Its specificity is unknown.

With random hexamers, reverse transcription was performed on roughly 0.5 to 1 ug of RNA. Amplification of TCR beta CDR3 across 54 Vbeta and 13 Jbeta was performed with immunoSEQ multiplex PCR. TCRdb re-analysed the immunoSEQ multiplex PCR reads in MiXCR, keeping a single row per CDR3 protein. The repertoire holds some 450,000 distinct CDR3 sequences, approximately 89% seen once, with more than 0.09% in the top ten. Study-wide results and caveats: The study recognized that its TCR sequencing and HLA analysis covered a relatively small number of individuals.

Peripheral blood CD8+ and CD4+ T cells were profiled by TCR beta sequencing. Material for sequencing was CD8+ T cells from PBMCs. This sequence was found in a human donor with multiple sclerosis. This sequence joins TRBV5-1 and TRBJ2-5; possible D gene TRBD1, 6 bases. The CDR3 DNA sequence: TGCGCCAGCAGTCCATTAGGGGGAGTAAGGGAGACCCAGTACTTC. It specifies CASSPLGGVRETQYF.